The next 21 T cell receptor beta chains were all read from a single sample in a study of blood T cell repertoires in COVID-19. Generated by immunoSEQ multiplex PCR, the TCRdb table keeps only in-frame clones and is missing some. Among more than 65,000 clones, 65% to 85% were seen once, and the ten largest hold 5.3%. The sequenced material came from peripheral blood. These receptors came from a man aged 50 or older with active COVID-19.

CDR3 nucleotides: TGTGCCAGAAGCTCCCCCTCATCGACAGGGAGAGCGTCCTACGAGCAGTACTTC. As protein: CARSSPSSTGRASYEQYF. V gene TRBV5-3 combines with J gene TRBJ2-7; 7 bases map to TRBD1. TRBV5-3 counts as an open reading frame of uncertain function. V shed 3 bases, J shed 1 base, and the junction held 16 bases outside the gene matches. This CDR3 contains 18 residues.

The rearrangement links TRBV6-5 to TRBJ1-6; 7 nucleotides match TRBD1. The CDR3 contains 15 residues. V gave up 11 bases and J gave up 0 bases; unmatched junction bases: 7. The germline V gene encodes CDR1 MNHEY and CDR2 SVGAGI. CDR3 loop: CAVPGQSSYNSPLHF. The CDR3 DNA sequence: TGTGCCGTCCCGGGACAGAGCTCCTATAATTCACCCCTCCACTTT.

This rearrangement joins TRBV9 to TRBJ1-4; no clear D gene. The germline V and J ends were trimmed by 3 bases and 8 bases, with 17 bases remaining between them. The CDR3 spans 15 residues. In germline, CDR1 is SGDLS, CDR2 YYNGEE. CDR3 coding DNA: TGTGCCAGCAGCGCCGGTTGGGCTTCGGTCGAAAAACTGTTTTTT. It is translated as CASSAGWASVEKLFF.

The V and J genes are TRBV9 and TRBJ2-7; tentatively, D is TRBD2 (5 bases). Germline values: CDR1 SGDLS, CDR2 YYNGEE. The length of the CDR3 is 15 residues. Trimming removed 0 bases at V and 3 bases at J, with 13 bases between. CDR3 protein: CASSVEGRDNYEQYF. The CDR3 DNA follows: TGTGCCAGCAGCGTAGAGGGTCGGGATAACTACGAGCAGTACTTC. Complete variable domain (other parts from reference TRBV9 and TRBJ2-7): DSGVTQTPKHLITATGQRVTLRCSPRSGDLSVYWYQQSLDQGLQFLIQYYNGEERAKGNILERFSAQQFPDLHSELNLSSLELGDSALYFCASSVEGRDNYEQYFGPGTRLTVT.

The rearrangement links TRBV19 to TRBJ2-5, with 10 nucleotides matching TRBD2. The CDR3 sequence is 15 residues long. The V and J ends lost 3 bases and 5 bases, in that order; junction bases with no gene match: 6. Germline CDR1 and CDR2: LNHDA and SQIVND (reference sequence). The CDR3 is CASSIPSGGVETQYF. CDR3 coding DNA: TGTGCCAGTAGTATCCCCAGCGGGGGGGTTGAGACCCAGTACTTC.

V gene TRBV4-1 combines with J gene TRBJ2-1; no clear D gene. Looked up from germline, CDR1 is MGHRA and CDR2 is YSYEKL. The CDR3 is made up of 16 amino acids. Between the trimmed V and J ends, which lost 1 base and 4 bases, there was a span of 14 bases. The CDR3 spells CASSQVRLLIYNEQFF. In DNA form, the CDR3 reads TGCGCCAGCAGCCAAGTAAGACTTTTAATATACAATGAGCAGTTCTTC.

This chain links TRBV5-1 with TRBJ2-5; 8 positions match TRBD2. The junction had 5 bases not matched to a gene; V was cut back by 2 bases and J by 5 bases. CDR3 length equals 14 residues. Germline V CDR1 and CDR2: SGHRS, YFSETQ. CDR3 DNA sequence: TGCGCCAGCAGCTTACCGGGGGGGGCGGAGACCCAGTACTTC. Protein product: CASSLPGGAETQYF.

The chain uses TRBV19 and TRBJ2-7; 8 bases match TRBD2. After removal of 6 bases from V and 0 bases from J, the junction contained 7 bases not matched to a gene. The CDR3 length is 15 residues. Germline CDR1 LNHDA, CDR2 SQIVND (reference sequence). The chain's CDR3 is CASSLLAEGSYEQYF. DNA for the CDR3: TGTGCCAGTAGCCTACTAGCGGAGGGCTCCTACGAGCAGTACTTC.

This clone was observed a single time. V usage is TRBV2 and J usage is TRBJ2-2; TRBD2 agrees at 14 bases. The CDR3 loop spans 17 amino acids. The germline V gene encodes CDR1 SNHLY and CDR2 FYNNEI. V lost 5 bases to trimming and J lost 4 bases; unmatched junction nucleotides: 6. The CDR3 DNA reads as TGTGCCAGCAGTCCGACTAGCGGGAGGGCCTCCACCGGGGAGCTGTTTTTT. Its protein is CASSPTSGRASTGELFF. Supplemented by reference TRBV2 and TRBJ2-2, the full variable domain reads EPEVTQTPSHQVTQMGQEVILRCVPISNHLYFYWYRQILGQKVEFLVSFYNNEISEKSEIFDDQFSVERPDGSNFTLKIRSTKLEDSAMYFCASSPTSGRASTGELFFGEGSRLTVL.

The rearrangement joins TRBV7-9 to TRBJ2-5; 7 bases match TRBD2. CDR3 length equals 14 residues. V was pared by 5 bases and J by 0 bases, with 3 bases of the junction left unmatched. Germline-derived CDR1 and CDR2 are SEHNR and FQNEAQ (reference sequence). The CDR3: CASSPGTNQETQYF. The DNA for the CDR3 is TGTGCCAGCAGCCCTGGGACTAACCAAGAGACCCAGTACTTC.

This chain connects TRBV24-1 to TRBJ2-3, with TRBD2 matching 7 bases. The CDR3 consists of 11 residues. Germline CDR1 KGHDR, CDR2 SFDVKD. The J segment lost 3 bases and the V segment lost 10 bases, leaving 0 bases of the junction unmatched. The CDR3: CATGGTDTQYF. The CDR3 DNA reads TGTGCCACGGGGGGGACAGATACGCAGTATTTT.

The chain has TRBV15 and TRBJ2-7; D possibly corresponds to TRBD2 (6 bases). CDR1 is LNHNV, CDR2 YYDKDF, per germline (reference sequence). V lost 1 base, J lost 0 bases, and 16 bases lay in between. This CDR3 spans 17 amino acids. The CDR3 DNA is TGTGCCACCAGCAGAGGGGTCGGGCTAGCGAGCTCCTACGAGCAGTACTTC. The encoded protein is CATSRGVGLASSYEQYF.

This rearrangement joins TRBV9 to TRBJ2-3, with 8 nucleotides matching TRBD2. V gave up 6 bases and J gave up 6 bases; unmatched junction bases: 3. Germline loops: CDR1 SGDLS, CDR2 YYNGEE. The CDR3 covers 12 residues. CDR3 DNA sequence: TGTGCCAGCAATAGCGGGGCCGATACGCAGTATTTT. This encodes CASNSGADTQYF.

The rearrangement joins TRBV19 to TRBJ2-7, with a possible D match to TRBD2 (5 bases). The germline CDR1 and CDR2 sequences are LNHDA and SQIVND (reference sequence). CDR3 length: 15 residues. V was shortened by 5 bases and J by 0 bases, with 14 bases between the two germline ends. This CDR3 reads CASSLQSGPSYEQYF. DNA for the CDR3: TGTGCCAGTAGTCTTCAGAGCGGCCCCTCCTACGAGCAGTACTTC.

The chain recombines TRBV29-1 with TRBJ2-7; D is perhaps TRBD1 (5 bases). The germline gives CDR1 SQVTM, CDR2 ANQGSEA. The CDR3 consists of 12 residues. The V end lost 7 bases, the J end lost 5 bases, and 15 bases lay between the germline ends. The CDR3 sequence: CSGGHNRNEQYF. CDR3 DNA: TGCAGCGGTGGACACAATCGGAACGAGCAGTACTTC.

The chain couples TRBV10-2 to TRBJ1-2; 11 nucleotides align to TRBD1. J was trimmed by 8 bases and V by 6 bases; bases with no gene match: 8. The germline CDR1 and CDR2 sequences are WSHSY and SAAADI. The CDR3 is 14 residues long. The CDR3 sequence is CASSRGQGAWGYTF. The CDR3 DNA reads TGCGCCAGCAGCAGAGGACAGGGGGCTTGGGGCTACACCTTC.

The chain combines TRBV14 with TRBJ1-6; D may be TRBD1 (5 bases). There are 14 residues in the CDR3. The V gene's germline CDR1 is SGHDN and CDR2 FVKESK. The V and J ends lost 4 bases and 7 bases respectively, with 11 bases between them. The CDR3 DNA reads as TGTGCCAGCAGCCGGGACTTCCAGAATTCACCCCTCCACTTT. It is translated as CASSRDFQNSPLHF.

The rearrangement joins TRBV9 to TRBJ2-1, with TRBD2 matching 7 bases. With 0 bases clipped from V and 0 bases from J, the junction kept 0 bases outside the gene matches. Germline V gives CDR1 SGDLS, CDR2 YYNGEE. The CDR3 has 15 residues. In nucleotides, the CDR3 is TGTGCCAGCAGCGTAGCGGGGGGCTCCTACAATGAGCAGTTCTTC. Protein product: CASSVAGGSYNEQFF.

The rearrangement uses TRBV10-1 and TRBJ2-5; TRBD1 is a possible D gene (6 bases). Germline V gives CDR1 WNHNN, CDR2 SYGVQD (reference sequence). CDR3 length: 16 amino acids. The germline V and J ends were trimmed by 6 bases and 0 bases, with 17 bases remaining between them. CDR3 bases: TGCGCCAGCAGGGGGTGTTCAGGGGTTTACCAAGAGACCCAGTACTTC. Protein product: CASRGCSGVYQETQYF.

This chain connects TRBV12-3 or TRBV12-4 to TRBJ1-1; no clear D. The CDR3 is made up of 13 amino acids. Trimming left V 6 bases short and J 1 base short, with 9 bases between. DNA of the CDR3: TGTGCCAGCAGCCTCCGGGGGAACACTGAAGCTTTCTTT. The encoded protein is CASSLRGNTEAFF.

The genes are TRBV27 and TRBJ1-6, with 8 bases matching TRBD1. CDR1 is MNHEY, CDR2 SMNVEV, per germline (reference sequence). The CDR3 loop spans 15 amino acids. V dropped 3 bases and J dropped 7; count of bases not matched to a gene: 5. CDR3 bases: TGTGCCAGCAGTTTTACAGGGGGACTAAATTCACCCCTCCACTTT. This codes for CASSFTGGLNSPLHF.